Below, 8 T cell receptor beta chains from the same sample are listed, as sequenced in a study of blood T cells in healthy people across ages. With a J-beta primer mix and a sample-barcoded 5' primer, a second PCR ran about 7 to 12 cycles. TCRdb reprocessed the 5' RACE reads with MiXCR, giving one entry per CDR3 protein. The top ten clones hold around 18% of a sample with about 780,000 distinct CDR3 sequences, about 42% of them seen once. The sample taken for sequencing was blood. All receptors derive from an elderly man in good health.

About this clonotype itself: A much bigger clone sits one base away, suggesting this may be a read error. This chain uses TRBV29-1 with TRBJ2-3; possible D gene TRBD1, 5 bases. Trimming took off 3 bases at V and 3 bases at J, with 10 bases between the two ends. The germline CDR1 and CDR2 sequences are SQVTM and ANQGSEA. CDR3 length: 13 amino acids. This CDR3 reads CSVDEGVTDTQYF. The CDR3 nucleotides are TGCAGCGTTGACGAAGGGGTGACAGATACGCAGTATTTT.

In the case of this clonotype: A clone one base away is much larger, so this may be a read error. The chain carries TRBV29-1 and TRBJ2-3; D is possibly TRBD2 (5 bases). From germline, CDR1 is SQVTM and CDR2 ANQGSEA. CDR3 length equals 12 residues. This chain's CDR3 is CSMLGPRDTQCF. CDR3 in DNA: TGCAGTATGTTAGGCCCCCGGGATACGCAGTGTTTT.

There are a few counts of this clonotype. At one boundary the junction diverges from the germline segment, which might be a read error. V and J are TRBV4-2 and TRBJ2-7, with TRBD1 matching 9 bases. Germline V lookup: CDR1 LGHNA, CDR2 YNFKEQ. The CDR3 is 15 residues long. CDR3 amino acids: CASSQAGTGSYERYF. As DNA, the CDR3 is TGTGCCAGCAGCCAAGCCGGGACAGGGTCCTACGAGCGGTACTTC.

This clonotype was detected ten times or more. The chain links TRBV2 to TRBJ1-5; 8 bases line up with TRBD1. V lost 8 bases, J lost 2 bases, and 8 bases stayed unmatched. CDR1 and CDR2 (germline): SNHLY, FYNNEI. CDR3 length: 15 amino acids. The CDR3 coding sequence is TGTGCCAGCGAAGCCGGACAGGGAGGCAATCAGCCCCAGCATTTT. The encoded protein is CASEAGQGGNQPQHF.

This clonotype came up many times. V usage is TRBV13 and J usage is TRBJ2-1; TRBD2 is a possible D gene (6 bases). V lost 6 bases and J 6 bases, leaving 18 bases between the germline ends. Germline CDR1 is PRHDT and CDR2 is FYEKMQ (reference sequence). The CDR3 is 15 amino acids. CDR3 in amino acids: CASSSSAGGINEQFF. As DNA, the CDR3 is TGTGCCAGCAGTTCCTCTGCAGGAGGGATCAATGAGCAGTTCTTC.

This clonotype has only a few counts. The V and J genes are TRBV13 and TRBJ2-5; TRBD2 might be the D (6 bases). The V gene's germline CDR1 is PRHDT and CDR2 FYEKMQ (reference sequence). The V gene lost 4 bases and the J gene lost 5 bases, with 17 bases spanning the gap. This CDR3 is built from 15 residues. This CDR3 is CASSSSGEAGETQYF. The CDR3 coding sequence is TGTGCCAGCAGCTCTTCCGGGGAGGCTGGGGAGACCCAGTACTTC.

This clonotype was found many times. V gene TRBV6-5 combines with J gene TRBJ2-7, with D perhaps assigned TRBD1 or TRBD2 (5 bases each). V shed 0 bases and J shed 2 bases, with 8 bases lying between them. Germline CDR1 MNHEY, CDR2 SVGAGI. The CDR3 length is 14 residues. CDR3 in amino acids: CASSYSGVAYEQYF. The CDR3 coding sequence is TGTGCCAGCAGTTACTCGGGGGTTGCCTACGAGCAGTACTTC.

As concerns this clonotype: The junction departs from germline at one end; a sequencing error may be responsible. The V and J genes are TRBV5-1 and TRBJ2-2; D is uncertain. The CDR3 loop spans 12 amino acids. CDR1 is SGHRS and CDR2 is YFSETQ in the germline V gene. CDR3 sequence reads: CANSLNTGELFF. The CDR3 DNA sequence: TGCGCCAACAGCTTGAACACCGGGGAGCTGTTTTTT. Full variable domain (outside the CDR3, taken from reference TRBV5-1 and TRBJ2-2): KAGVTQTPRYLIKTRGQQVTLSCSPISGHRSVSWYQQTPGQGLQFLFEYFSETQRNKGNFPGRFSGRQFSNSRSEMNVSTLELGDSALYLCANSLNTGELFFGEGSRLTVL.